The 29 T cell receptor beta chains below come from one sample, sequenced in a study of blood T cell repertoires in COVID-19 (dated by TCRdb to the early 2020s). Receptor amplification or capture employed the immunoSEQ multiplex PCR assay. TCRdb obtained this table from immuneACCESS and retained in-frame rearrangements with V and J assigned. These tables miss some clones; where compared with another copy, unresolved V genes account for less than half of the shortfall, and the remainder is unexplained. This sample has roughly 200,000 clones in its table, and approximately 80% of those were observed once. The ten top clones hold more than 1.5% of the sample. Sequencing input: peripheral blood. These receptors were collected from a human donor in a cohort sampled during active COVID-19.

This clone was counted once. The CDR3 reads CASSWRTGVDLEGYEQYF. The CDR3, as DNA: TGTGCCAGCAGTTGGAGGACAGGGGTGGATCTGGAGGGGTACGAGCAGTACTTC. The chain couples TRBV6-2 or TRBV6-3 to TRBJ2-7, with TRBD1 identical over 9 bases. CDR3 length: 18 residues. Unmatched junction bases numbered 17, after V lost 4 bases and J lost 4 bases. Germline V gene data show CDR1 as MNHEY and CDR2 as SVGEGT.

The V call is TRBV28, the J call TRBJ2-3, with 9 bases aligning to TRBD2. The CDR3 extends over 18 amino acids. Germline V gene sequence: CDR1 MDHEN, CDR2 SYDVKM. V lost 7 bases to trimming and J lost 0 bases; unmatched junction nucleotides: 14. This chain's CDR3 is CASTPGLAGLFSTDTQYF. CDR3 nucleotides: TGTGCCAGCACCCCTGGGCTAGCGGGACTCTTTAGCACAGATACGCAGTATTTT. Looking up the rest from reference TRBV28 and TRBJ2-3 gives the full variable domain: DVKVTQSSRYLVKRTGEKVFLECVQDMDHENMFWYRQDPGLGLRLIYFSYDVKMKEKGDIPEGYSVSREKKERFSLILESASTNQTSMYLCASTPGLAGLFSTDTQYFGPGTRLTVL.

The chain has TRBV7-2 and TRBJ2-7; tentatively, D is TRBD2 (5 bases). The V and J ends lost 1 base and 5 bases respectively, with 12 bases between them. CDR3 length equals 14 residues. Germline values: CDR1 SGHTA, CDR2 FQGNSA. The CDR3 loop reads CASSLVGSIHEQYF. CDR3 nucleotides: TGTGCCAGCAGCTTAGTTGGGAGCATCCACGAGCAGTACTTC. Full variable domain (outside the CDR3, taken from reference TRBV7-2 and TRBJ2-7): GAGVSQSPSNKVTEKGKDVELRCDPISGHTALYWYRQSLGQGLEFLIYFQGNSAPDKSGLPSDRFSAERTGGSVSTLTIQRTQQEDSAVYLCASSLVGSIHEQYFGPGTRLTVT.

This chain connects TRBV7-9 to TRBJ1-1, with D possibly being TRBD1 (5 bases). Germline V gives CDR1 SEHNR, CDR2 FQNEAQ (reference sequence). The CDR3 has 14 residues. V was trimmed by 5 bases and J by 2 bases, leaving 12 bases between them. CDR3 DNA: TGTGCCAGCAGCCTCACAGGACAAAACACTGAAGCTTTCTTT. It codes for CASSLTGQNTEAFF.

The J gene is TRBJ1-3, the V gene TRBV19; 8 bases fit TRBD1. Germline-derived CDR1 and CDR2 are LNHDA and SQIVND (reference sequence). This CDR3 comprises 17 residues. With V trimmed by 5 bases and J by 3 bases, 12 bases remained unmatched. The CDR3 region has the DNA TGTGCCAGTAGTTTCGGGGGACAGGTACTATTTGGAAACACCATATATTTT. Residues: CASSFGGQVLFGNTIYF.

This chain connects TRBV3-1 (or the pseudogene TRBV3-2) to TRBJ2-3; the D gene is possibly TRBD1 (6 bases). This CDR3 contains 13 residues. Germline V gives CDR1 LGHDT, CDR2 YNNKEL (reference sequence). Trimming cost V 5 bases and J 6 bases, with 12 bases left between them. CDR3 loop: CASSTGYLDTQYF. The CDR3 DNA reads TGTGCCAGCAGCACAGGGTATTTGGATACGCAGTATTTT.

The chain joins TRBV24-1 to TRBJ2-7, with TRBD1 matching over 8 bases. With V trimmed by 3 bases and J by 6 bases, 3 bases remained unmatched. The V gene's germline CDR1 is KGHDR and CDR2 SFDVKD. The CDR3 consists of 13 residues. The CDR3 loop reads CATSDVDRGEQYF. CDR3 nucleotides: TGTGCCACCAGTGATGTCGACAGGGGCGAGCAGTACTTC.

The chain employs TRBV19 and TRBJ2-6, with D uncertain. Germline lookup yields CDR1 LNHDA and CDR2 SQIVND (reference sequence). The V and J ends lost 4 bases and 0 bases respectively, with 7 bases between them. The CDR3 length is 15 residues. CDR3 protein: CASSNEASGANVLTF. The CDR3 DNA reads as TGTGCCAGTAGTAATGAAGCCTCTGGGGCCAACGTCCTGACTTTC.

There are a few counts of this clone. The V call is TRBV10-3, the J call TRBJ2-7, with a tentative D call TRBD1 (6 bases). Germline CDR1 is ENHRY and CDR2 is SYGVKD. V was cut by 6 bases and J by 0 bases, with 15 bases left in between. CDR3 length: 15 amino acids. As DNA, the CDR3 is TGTGCCATCAGCCCGACAGGTGTTACCTCCTACGAGCAGTACTTC. This gives the protein CAISPTGVTSYEQYF.

The rearrangement uses TRBV7-3 and TRBJ2-3; 15 bases match TRBD2. Losses at the gene ends were 5 bases for V and 5 bases for J; bases not matched to a gene: 5. CDR3 length equals 16 residues. The germline V gene has CDR1 SGHTA and CDR2 FQGTGA. CDR3 in DNA: TGTGCCAGCAGCCGGGGACTAGCGGGAGGACTAGATACGCAGTATTTT. It encodes CASSRGLAGGLDTQYF.

The chain recombines TRBV6-2 or TRBV6-3 with TRBJ2-1; 8 bases fit TRBD2. Germline values: CDR1 MNHEY, CDR2 SVGEGT. This CDR3 contains 15 residues. The V gene end was trimmed by 2 bases and the J gene end by 4 bases; junction bases not matched to a gene: 4. CDR3 nucleotides: TGTGCCAGCAGTTACAGTCTAGCGGGTTACAATGAGCAGTTCTTC. This sequence encodes CASSYSLAGYNEQFF.

The chain recombines TRBV29-1 with TRBJ1-1; 8 nucleotides match TRBD1. From germline, CDR1 is SQVTM and CDR2 ANQGSEA. The CDR3 spans 12 residues. V shed 8 bases and J 4 bases; nucleotides not matched to a gene: 6. CDR3 in amino acids: CSSGQGGTEAFF. CDR3 DNA: TGCAGCTCAGGACAGGGAGGCACTGAAGCTTTCTTT.

The chain couples TRBV5-1 to TRBJ1-5; 10 positions agree with TRBD1. V was pared by 4 bases and J by 11 bases, with 6 bases of the junction left unmatched. Germline CDR1 is SGHRS and CDR2 is YFSETQ. CDR3 length: 13 amino acids. The CDR3 sequence is CASSLGDRGTQHF. The CDR3 DNA is TGCGCCAGCAGCCTAGGGGACAGGGGTACCCAGCATTTT.

This chain joins TRBV5-6 and TRBJ2-5; TRBD1 agrees at 11 bases. Germline V CDR1 and CDR2: SGHDT, YYEEEE. Trimming at V came to 4 bases and at J to 3 bases, leaving 5 bases not matched to a gene. The CDR3 runs to 15 residues. The chain's CDR3 is CASSKDRGRKETQYF. CDR3 nucleotides: TGTGCCAGCAGCAAGGACAGGGGGCGCAAAGAGACCCAGTACTTC.

The chain joins TRBV27 to TRBJ2-7; TRBD2 might be the D (5 bases). V lost 11 bases, J lost 2 bases, and 22 bases lay in between. The CDR3 runs to 15 residues. Germline V gene data show CDR1 as MNHEY and CDR2 as SMNVEV (reference sequence). CDR3 DNA: TGTGCCTCCAAAATTCGGGATGGAGGTCCCTACGAGCAGTACTTC. Translation: CASKIRDGGPYEQYF.

This clone was observed a single time. The V gene is TRBV7-9, the J gene TRBJ1-1, with 7 bases aligning to TRBD1. The V gene end was trimmed by 5 bases and the J gene end by 2 bases; junction bases not matched to a gene: 5. The CDR3 spans 14 residues. The germline V gene has CDR1 SEHNR and CDR2 FQNEAQ (reference sequence). As DNA, the CDR3 is TGTGCCAGCAGCCCACAGGGGCTTAACACTGAAGCTTTCTTT. Protein product: CASSPQGLNTEAFF.

The V call is TRBV6-2 or TRBV6-3, the J call TRBJ2-5; 7 positions match TRBD2. This CDR3 comprises 15 residues. Looked up from germline, CDR1 is MNHEY and CDR2 is SVGEGT. V shed 2 bases, J shed 0 bases, and the junction held 3 bases outside the gene matches. DNA for the CDR3: TGTGCCAGCAGTTACAGCGGGACGTACCAAGAGACCCAGTACTTC. Translated: CASSYSGTYQETQYF.

The rearrangement uses TRBV19 and TRBJ2-7, with 9 positions matching TRBD1. The CDR3 totals 14 residues. CDR1 is LNHDA and CDR2 is SQIVND in the germline V gene (reference sequence). V shed 4 bases, J shed 0 bases, and the junction held 1 base outside the gene matches. CDR3 bases: TGTGCCAGTAGTACGGGACAGGGCTCCTACGAGCAGTACTTC. It yields the protein CASSTGQGSYEQYF.

This clone was counted a single time. This sequence joins TRBV5-1 and TRBJ2-7; TRBD2 is a possible D gene (5 bases). Germline CDR1 is SGHRS and CDR2 is YFSETQ. This CDR3 contains 13 residues. Between the trimmed V and J ends, which lost 4 bases and 3 bases, there was a span of 11 bases. Here the CDR3 reads CASSTPGIYEQYF. The CDR3 bases are TGCGCCAGCAGCACCCCGGGGATCTACGAGCAGTACTTC.

V usage is TRBV9 and J usage is TRBJ1-5; D is unclear. V was trimmed by 4 bases and J by 0 bases, leaving 11 bases between them. The CDR3 covers 15 residues. Germline CDR1 and CDR2: SGDLS and YYNGEE. CDR3 nucleotides: TGTGCCAGCAGCCTTGGGAGCCATAGCAATCAGCCCCAGCATTTT. Its protein product is CASSLGSHSNQPQHF.

The chain joins TRBV6-5 to TRBJ2-5; D might be TRBD2 (6 bases). The germline V gene has CDR1 MNHEY and CDR2 SVGAGI. V was cut by 10 bases and J by 4 bases, with 16 bases left in between. The CDR3 has 13 residues. CDR3 residues: CAINFSGGETQYF. As DNA, the CDR3 is TGTGCCATCAACTTTAGCGGCGGAGAGACCCAGTACTTC.

The rearrangement links TRBV5-1 to TRBJ2-6; D perhaps matches TRBD1 (5 bases). The CDR3 runs 16 residues. V was shortened by 4 bases and J by 0 bases, with 11 bases between the two germline ends. The germline V gene encodes CDR1 SGHRS and CDR2 YFSETQ. CDR3 sequence: CASSLDRNSGANVLTF. The CDR3 DNA follows: TGCGCCAGCAGCCTCGACAGAAACTCTGGGGCCAACGTCCTGACTTTC.

This chain uses TRBV7-6 with TRBJ1-2; TRBD1 aligns across 8 bases. The CDR3 extends over 14 amino acids. Per the germline V gene, CDR1 is SGHVS and CDR2 is FNYEAQ. V was clipped by 5 bases and J by 2 bases; unmatched bases: 4. The CDR3 protein is CASSPGGTNYGYTF. CDR3 sequence (DNA): TGTGCCAGCAGCCCAGGGGGCACCAACTATGGCTACACCTTC.

The chain has TRBV9 and TRBJ2-4, with D tentatively TRBD1 (6 bases). V lost 0 bases, J lost 2 bases, and 12 bases lay in between. Germline values: CDR1 SGDLS, CDR2 YYNGEE. The CDR3 spans 16 residues. CDR3 coding DNA: TGTGCCAGCAGCGTAGAGGTGGGGGCGACCAAAAACATTCAGTACTTC. Translating it yields CASSVEVGATKNIQYF.

The rearrangement links TRBV7-6 to TRBJ2-3; 12 positions match TRBD2. The CDR3 sequence is 16 residues long. The ends lost 7 bases at V and 9 bases at J; junction bases unmatched: 14. In germline, CDR1 is SGHVS, CDR2 FNYEAQ. The CDR3 sequence is CASTTPSGRAGETQYF. CDR3 DNA sequence: TGTGCCAGCACGACGCCTAGCGGGAGGGCGGGAGAGACGCAGTATTTT.

The genes are TRBV3-1 (or the pseudogene TRBV3-2) and TRBJ1-3, with 7 bases that match TRBD1. Germline V CDR1 and CDR2: LGHDT, YNNKEL (reference sequence). V lost 3 bases, J lost 2 bases, and 1 base stayed unmatched. The CDR3 has 14 amino acids. CDR3 protein: CASSQGQPGNTIYF. The CDR3 nucleotides read TGTGCCAGCAGCCAGGGACAGCCTGGAAACACCATATATTTT.

The chain has TRBV12-5 and TRBJ2-2; D uncertain. The CDR3 loop spans 16 amino acids. The germline CDR1 and CDR2 sequences are LGHNT and FRNRAP. With 4 bases removed from V and 1 base from J, the gap between germline ends came to 13 bases. Written as DNA, the CDR3 is TGTGCTAGTGGTTCCCGCGGTCCATTGAACACCGGGGAGCTGTTTTTT. Protein product: CASGSRGPLNTGELFF.

The CDR3 region is CASNPLGGGYNEQFF. The CDR3 DNA reads TGTGCCAGCAACCCCCTGGGAGGAGGGTACAATGAGCAGTTCTTC. The genes are TRBV6-5 and TRBJ2-1; tentative D call: TRBD2 (6 bases). Per germline, CDR1 MNHEY and CDR2 SVGAGI. This CDR3 has 15 amino acids. The V and J ends lost 7 bases and 4 bases respectively, with 17 bases between them.

This clone has a single count. The V and J genes are TRBV6-2 or TRBV6-3 and TRBJ1-2; 9 nucleotides align to TRBD1. Trimming cost V 0 bases and J 3 bases; bases outside gene matches: 2. There are 15 residues in the CDR3. CDR1 is MNHEY and CDR2 is SVGEGT in the germline V gene. The CDR3 nucleotides are TGTGCCAGCAGTTACTCGGGACAGGGCCACTATGGCTACACCTTC. This encodes CASSYSGQGHYGYTF.